Shown below are 25 T cell receptor beta chains from a single sample sequenced in a study of T-cell reconstitution after alpha-beta-depleted transplantation in children. It was with unique molecular identifiers that the TCRbeta library was prepared. One entry per CDR3 protein, called by TCRdb with MiXCR from the PCR reads. The table has 440,000 or so distinct CDR3 sequences, roughly 43% seen once; the top ten hold under 30%. This material consisted of PBMCs, taken before TCRalphabeta/CD19-depleted stem cell transplant. These receptors were obtained from a girl aged 2 to 10 with aplastic anemia, due to receive a stem cell transplant.

The rearrangement links TRBV5-5 to TRBJ2-7; TRBD1 matches at 8 bases. The germline V gene encodes CDR1 SGHKS and CDR2 YYEKEE (reference sequence). V shed 7 bases and J 1 base; nucleotides not matched to a gene: 10. The CDR3 consists of 15 residues. CDR3 sequence: CASFPTGTGSYEQYF. Written as DNA, the CDR3 is TGTGCCAGCTTCCCGACAGGGACAGGTTCCTACGAGCAGTACTTC.

This chain joins TRBV14 and TRBJ1-1; 9 bases are a match to TRBD1. V dropped 1 base and J dropped 3; count of bases not matched to a gene: 12. The CDR3 spans 18 residues. CDR1 is SGHDN, CDR2 FVKESK, per germline. In nucleotides, the CDR3 is TGTGCCAGCAGCCAAGGCGGTTGGAGAGACAGGGGGTACACTGAAGCTTTCTTT. Protein product: CASSQGGWRDRGYTEAFF.

This clonotype occurred a few times. The chain joins TRBV7-6 to TRBJ2-1, with 12 bases fitting TRBD2. The germline CDR1 and CDR2 sequences are SGHVS and FNYEAQ. CDR3 length equals 18 residues. V dropped 5 bases and J dropped 0; count of bases not matched to a gene: 8. The CDR3 DNA sequence: TGTGCCAGCAGCCCGGGACTAGCGGGCCTAAGCTCCTACAATGAGCAGTTCTTC. Its protein is CASSPGLAGLSSYNEQFF.

The chain couples TRBV27 to TRBJ1-3; 9 bases are a match to TRBD1. V was pared by 6 bases and J by 0 bases, with 3 bases of the junction left unmatched. This CDR3 contains 15 residues. The germline V gene has CDR1 MNHEY and CDR2 SMNVEV (reference sequence). The CDR3 nucleotides are TGTGCCAGCAGGGCGACAGGGGGCTCTGGAAACACCATATATTTT. Its protein is CASRATGGSGNTIYF.

Only a few counts were recorded for this clonotype. This rearrangement joins TRBV6-1 to TRBJ2-2, with 7 positions matching TRBD1. Germline assignment: CDR1 MNHNS and CDR2 SASEGT. The CDR3 covers 14 residues. Germline trimming cut 7 bases from V and 3 bases from J; bases unmatched to any gene: 5. The CDR3 here is CASTTDRYTGELFF. The CDR3 bases are TGTGCCAGCACTACGGACAGGTACACCGGGGAGCTGTTTTTT.

The chain combines TRBV15 with TRBJ2-7; 9 bases fit TRBD2. CDR1 is LNHNV, CDR2 YYDKDF, per germline (reference sequence). This CDR3 comprises 15 residues. J gave up 7 bases and V 1 base, and 8 bases lay outside the gene matches. The CDR3 loop reads CATSRVLAGESEQYF. CDR3 DNA sequence: TGTGCCACCAGCAGAGTTTTAGCGGGAGAGAGTGAGCAGTACTTC.

The table lists this clonotype with a few counts. The J gene is TRBJ2-7, the V gene TRBV6-1; TRBD2 aligns across 9 bases. The J segment lost 6 bases and the V segment lost 3 bases, leaving 15 bases of the junction unmatched. CDR1 MNHNS and CDR2 SASEGT come from the germline V gene. This CDR3 contains 17 residues. DNA for the CDR3: TGTGCCAGCAGTGACGGCCGTCCTAGCGGGGAGACGGCCGAGCAGTACTTC. This encodes CASSDGRPSGETAEQYF.

This clonotype appeared many times. V is TRBV5-1 and J is TRBJ2-3, with 13 bases lining up with TRBD2. CDR3 size: 18 residues. V shed 4 bases and J 3 bases; nucleotides not matched to a gene: 11. Germline values: CDR1 SGHRS, CDR2 YFSETQ. CDR3 protein: CASSTGLAGVLPTDTQYF. As DNA, the CDR3 is TGCGCCAGCAGCACAGGACTAGCGGGAGTATTACCAACAGATACGCAGTATTTT.

The V call is TRBV5-1, the J call TRBJ2-5; D is undetermined. The CDR3 covers 12 residues. Germline values: CDR1 SGHRS, CDR2 YFSETQ. Trimming cost V 2 bases and J 4 bases, with 6 bases left between them. The CDR3 DNA sequence: TGCGCCAGCAGCTTAGACGTAGAGACCCAGTACTTC. Residues: CASSLDVETQYF.

This clonotype came up many times. The chain couples TRBV10-3 to TRBJ2-4; D gene unclear. From germline, CDR1 is ENHRY and CDR2 SYGVKD. The CDR3 has 13 amino acids. Trimming pared 3 bases from V and 0 bases from J, leaving 3 bases between. The chain's CDR3 is CAISDLAKNIQYF. The DNA for the CDR3 is TGTGCCATCAGTGATCTAGCCAAAAACATTCAGTACTTC.

The chain couples TRBV6-5 to TRBJ2-1; tentative D call: TRBD2 (5 bases). The CDR3 length is 16 residues. V lost 4 bases and J 10 bases, leaving 23 bases between the germline ends. Germline CDR1 is MNHEY and CDR2 is SVGAGI. CDR3 nucleotide sequence: TGTGCCAGCAGTTCCACGCCGGGATTGGACCTTCAGGAGCAGTTCTTC. Translating gives CASSSTPGLDLQEQFF.

V usage is TRBV9 and J usage is TRBJ1-3, with D hard to call. Germline CDR1 SGDLS, CDR2 YYNGEE. Trimming pared 3 bases from V and 0 bases from J, leaving 10 bases between. CDR3 length: 15 amino acids. CDR3 sequence: CASSGNRLSGNTIYF. DNA of the CDR3: TGTGCCAGCAGCGGAAACCGGCTCTCTGGAAACACCATATATTTT.

J is TRBJ2-3 and V is TRBV12-3 or TRBV12-4, with 11 positions matching TRBD2. CDR3 length: 16 amino acids. With V trimmed by 3 bases and J by 2 bases, 4 bases remained unmatched. CDR3 sequence (DNA): TGTGCCAGCAGTTTGCCTAGCGGGAGGACCACAGATACGCAGTATTTT. Its protein is CASSLPSGRTTDTQYF.

This clonotype was detected once. This sequence joins TRBV5-1 and TRBJ1-1; 7 bases fit TRBD1. The CDR3 runs to 15 residues. The V segment lost 5 bases and the J segment 8 bases; nucleotides outside the gene matches: 15. Germline CDR1 is SGHRS and CDR2 is YFSETQ. CDR3 nucleotides: TGCGCCAGCAGACTCGGGACAGTCGAGGATCCCGAAGCTTTCTTT. Translated, it gives CASRLGTVEDPEAFF.

Note on this clonotype: A read error may be the cause here, since a much bigger clone is one base away. The chain has TRBV7-9 and TRBJ2-2, with unresolved D. V lost 7 bases and J lost 3, with 6 bases in between. This CDR3 is built from 12 residues. Germline CDR1 reads SEHNR; CDR2 reads FQNEAQ (reference sequence). The CDR3 DNA reads as TGTGCCAGCACCCCGTACACCGGGGAGCTGTTTTTT. Translating gives CASTPYTGELFF.

In its sample, this clonotype was seen a few times. V usage is TRBV20-1 and J usage is TRBJ2-3, with D tentatively TRBD1 or TRBD2 (5 bases each). V lost 3 bases and J 4 bases, leaving 14 bases between the germline ends. The CDR3 extends over 14 amino acids. Germline CDR1 and CDR2: DFQATT and SNEGSKA (reference sequence). CDR3 region: CSARIETGPDTQYF. In nucleotides, the CDR3 is TGCAGTGCTAGGATAGAAACGGGGCCAGATACGCAGTATTTT.

This clonotype was counted ten times or more. The chain couples TRBV20-1 to TRBJ2-1; 14 nucleotides agree with TRBD2. This CDR3 comprises 18 residues. Per the germline V gene, CDR1 is DFQATT and CDR2 is SNEGSKA (reference sequence). The J segment lost 3 bases and the V segment lost 3 bases, leaving 10 bases of the junction unmatched. This CDR3 reads CSASAGLAGGTDYNEQFF. In DNA form, the CDR3 reads TGCAGTGCTAGTGCAGGACTAGCGGGAGGTACAGACTACAATGAGCAGTTCTTC.

The J gene is TRBJ1-2, the V gene TRBV28; unclear D gene. The V and J ends lost 10 bases and 4 bases respectively, with 16 bases between them. Germline CDR1 is MDHEN and CDR2 is SYDVKM. CDR3 length: 13 amino acids. As DNA, the CDR3 is TGTGCCACCCTAGACAAGAGAAGCTATGGCTACACCTTC. It encodes CATLDKRSYGYTF.

The rearrangement links TRBV7-2 to TRBJ2-7, with D possibly being TRBD1 (6 bases). CDR3 length: 13 residues. V was pared by 3 bases and J by 6 bases, with 12 bases between. Germline V gene sequence: CDR1 SGHTA, CDR2 FQGNSA. CDR3 nucleotide sequence: TGTGCCAGCAGCTTCAGCAGGGGTTGCGAGCAGTACTTC. Amino acids: CASSFSRGCEQYF.

The chain couples TRBV30 to TRBJ2-7; no definite D call. The CDR3 loop spans 14 amino acids. The germline V and J ends were trimmed by 5 bases and 4 bases, with 18 bases remaining between them. Germline assignment: CDR1 GTSNPN and CDR2 SVGIG (reference sequence). CDR3 sequence reads: CAWHRAASGYEQYF. In nucleotides, the CDR3 is TGTGCCTGGCATCGGGCGGCTAGTGGGTACGAGCAGTACTTC.

This clonotype was counted ten times or more. The V gene is TRBV7-3, the J gene TRBJ2-1, with 7 bases fitting TRBD2. The trim removed 5 bases at V and 6 bases at J, leaving 7 bases unmatched. Per the germline V gene, CDR1 is SGHTA and CDR2 is FQGTGA. The CDR3 is 14 amino acids. CDR3: CASSPGGGFNEQFF. DNA for the CDR3: TGTGCCAGCAGCCCTGGGGGGGGGTTCAATGAGCAGTTCTTC.

This clonotype was detected ten times or more. The chain has TRBV20-1 and TRBJ2-1; 8 bases map to TRBD2. CDR1 is DFQATT, CDR2 SNEGSKA, per germline (reference sequence). This CDR3 spans 13 amino acids. CDR3 nucleotide sequence: TGCGGGGAGAGCGGGAGAGGGCGGAATGAGCAGTTCTTC. Translation gives CGESGRGRNEQFF.

This clonotype came up many times. J is TRBJ1-3 and V is TRBV7-9; unclear D gene. Germline loops: CDR1 SEHNR, CDR2 FQNEAQ (reference sequence). The CDR3 contains 13 residues. Between the trimmed V and J ends, which lost 1 base and 4 bases, there was a span of 5 bases. CDR3 protein: CASSLDGGNTIYF. CDR3 DNA sequence: TGTGCCAGCAGCTTAGACGGCGGAAACACCATATATTTT.

This clonotype was seen only a few times. The gene calls are TRBV11-1 and TRBJ2-2, with D maybe TRBD1 (5 bases). V was pared by 10 bases and J by 0 bases, with 12 bases between. Germline V gene sequence: CDR1 SGHAT, CDR2 FQDESV (reference sequence). This CDR3 comprises 14 residues. CDR3 protein: CAISQDANTGELFF. The CDR3, as DNA: TGTGCCATTTCACAGGACGCGAACACCGGGGAGCTGTTTTTT.

The V and J genes are TRBV7-2 and TRBJ2-5, with D perhaps matching TRBD2 (6 bases). The V end lost 5 bases, the J end lost 5 bases, and 21 bases lay between the germline ends. Germline V CDR1 and CDR2: SGHTA, FQGNSA. The CDR3 is 16 amino acids. The CDR3 sequence: CASSRTLAPGRETQYF. CDR3 nucleotides: TGTGCCAGCAGCCGAACCCTAGCGCCGGGCCGGGAGACCCAGTACTTC.